The 13 T cell receptor beta chains below were found in one sample sequenced in a study of blood T cell repertoires in COVID-19. Only in-frame clones appear in the TCRdb table, and some are missing; sequencing was by immunoSEQ multiplex PCR. The sample gives 150,000 to 200,000 clones, 80% to 90% of which show up once; about 8% is in the top ten. The sequenced material came from PBMCs or T cells enriched from blood (not recorded which). The receptor source for this set is a woman aged 50 to 65 who had recovered from COVID-19.

The J gene is TRBJ2-7, the V gene TRBV11-1; 8 bases match TRBD2. CDR3 length: 14 amino acids. Per germline, CDR1 SGHAT and CDR2 FQDESV (reference sequence). With V trimmed by 5 bases and J by 6 bases, 9 bases remained unmatched. CDR3 DNA sequence: TGTGCCAGCAGCCAGGCCGCGGGAGGATCCGAGCAGTACTTC. Protein product: CASSQAAGGSEQYF.

This sequence joins TRBV4-3 and TRBJ1-6, with unresolved D. CDR3 length: 18 residues. Germline V gene sequence: CDR1 LGHNA, CDR2 YSLEER. V shed 0 bases and J shed 10 bases, with 22 bases lying between them. The CDR3 is CASSQEGGLGRTGSPLHF. The DNA of the CDR3 is TGCGCCAGCAGCCAAGAGGGTGGGTTGGGGAGGACGGGCTCACCCCTCCACTTT.

The genes are TRBV5-1 and TRBJ2-3; 8 nucleotides line up with TRBD1. The CDR3 consists of 17 residues. Losses at the gene ends were 3 bases for V and 4 bases for J; bases not matched to a gene: 13. Germline CDR1 reads SGHRS; CDR2 reads YFSETQ. The CDR3 region is CASSSSGTGGRSDTQYF. In DNA form, the CDR3 reads TGCGCCAGCAGCTCCAGCGGCACAGGGGGAAGGTCAGATACGCAGTATTTT.

The rearrangement uses TRBV5-4 and TRBJ1-2; a possible D gene is TRBD1 (6 bases). Looked up from germline, CDR1 is SGHNT and CDR2 is YYREEE (reference sequence). V was shortened by 4 bases and J by 4 bases, with 11 bases between the two germline ends. The CDR3 runs 13 residues. The CDR3 protein is CASSQTGAYGYTF. DNA of the CDR3: TGTGCCAGCAGCCAGACAGGAGCCTATGGCTACACCTTC.

The chain has TRBV2 and TRBJ1-3, with D unresolved. Germline lookup yields CDR1 SNHLY and CDR2 FYNNEI. V shed 8 bases and J shed 5 bases, with 22 bases lying between them. The CDR3 is 16 residues long. The CDR3 DNA is TGTGCCAGCTTTAGCGGTGGGTTGGCTTCCAGAAACACCATATATTTT. It yields the protein CASFSGGLASRNTIYF.

The chain has TRBV6-1 and TRBJ2-5, with D perhaps matching TRBD1 (5 bases). CDR3 size: 14 residues. Trimming pared 4 bases from V and 0 bases from J, leaving 9 bases between. CDR1 is MNHNS and CDR2 is SASEGT in the germline V gene. CDR3 amino acids: CASSGKGYQETQYF. As DNA, the CDR3 is TGTGCCAGCAGTGGTAAGGGGTACCAAGAGACCCAGTACTTC.

For this clone: Different DNA sequences within this sample yield the same CDR3. The J gene is TRBJ1-1, the V gene TRBV28; the match to TRBD1 covers 7 bases. The CDR3 has 14 residues. CDR1 is MDHEN and CDR2 is SYDVKM in the germline V gene. The V segment lost 6 bases and the J segment 0 bases; nucleotides outside the gene matches: 4. This chain's CDR3 is CASSLRGMNTEAFF. The CDR3 DNA reads as TGTGCCAGCAGCCTCAGGGGGATGAACACTGAAGCTTTCTTT.

CDR3 DNA sequence: TGTGCCAGCAGCTTAGCGCGGCAGGAGGGGGAAAAACTGTTTTTT. As protein: CASSLARQEGEKLFF. This rearrangement joins TRBV7-9 to TRBJ1-4, with D possibly matching TRBD1 (5 bases). The germline V gene has CDR1 SEHNR and CDR2 FQNEAQ (reference sequence). V was clipped by 0 bases and J by 8 bases, with 13 bases between them. The CDR3 runs to 15 residues.

The chain uses TRBV18 and TRBJ1-5; TRBD1 matches at 8 bases. The CDR3 totals 18 residues. Germline CDR1 and CDR2: KGHSH and LQKENI. J was trimmed by 4 bases and V by 2 bases; bases with no gene match: 13. The CDR3 bases are TGTGCCAGCTCACCAGGGATGCTAGGACAGGGCGCTAATCAGCCCCAGCATTTT. Protein product: CASSPGMLGQGANQPQHF.

V usage is TRBV7-2 and J usage is TRBJ1-1; D is unresolved. Germline assignment: CDR1 SGHTA and CDR2 FQGNSA. This CDR3 is 15 amino acids long. Trimming took 5 bases from V and 0 from J, leaving 13 bases between them. CDR3 bases: TGTGCCAGCAGCCCGCGGTGGCTGATGAACACTGAAGCTTTCTTT. Its protein is CASSPRWLMNTEAFF. The full variable domain, in which reference TRBV7-2 and TRBJ1-1 provide the parts outside the CDR3, is GAGVSQSPSNKVTEKGKDVELRCDPISGHTALYWYRQSLGQGLEFLIYFQGNSAPDKSGLPSDRFSAERTGGSVSTLTIQRTQQEDSAVYLCASSPRWLMNTEAFFGQGTRLTVV.

This sequence joins TRBV28 and TRBJ2-5, with TRBD2 identical over 8 bases. Germline CDR1 and CDR2: MDHEN and SYDVKM. This CDR3 comprises 17 residues. The junction had 11 bases not matched to a gene; V was cut back by 5 bases and J by 0 bases. This CDR3 is CASSNEAASGYQETQYF. The CDR3, as DNA: TGTGCCAGCAGTAATGAGGCGGCTAGCGGGTACCAAGAGACCCAGTACTTC.

V usage is TRBV5-1 and J usage is TRBJ1-2; the match to TRBD1 covers 10 bases. This CDR3 has 14 amino acids. The V gene end was trimmed by 4 bases and the J gene end by 2 bases; junction bases not matched to a gene: 2. In germline, CDR1 is SGHRS, CDR2 YFSETQ. CDR3 region: CASSPDRGNYGYTF. CDR3 nucleotide sequence: TGCGCCAGCAGCCCGGACAGGGGGAACTATGGCTACACCTTC.

The chain uses TRBV27 and TRBJ1-2, with TRBD1 matching over 7 bases. Germline lookup yields CDR1 MNHEY and CDR2 SMNVEV (reference sequence). The CDR3 sequence is 14 residues long. The V gene end was trimmed by 6 bases and the J gene end by 5 bases; junction bases not matched to a gene: 9. The CDR3 bases are TGTGCCAGCAGCCCTACAGGGGCCCTTTATGGCTACACCTTC. This gives the protein CASSPTGALYGYTF.